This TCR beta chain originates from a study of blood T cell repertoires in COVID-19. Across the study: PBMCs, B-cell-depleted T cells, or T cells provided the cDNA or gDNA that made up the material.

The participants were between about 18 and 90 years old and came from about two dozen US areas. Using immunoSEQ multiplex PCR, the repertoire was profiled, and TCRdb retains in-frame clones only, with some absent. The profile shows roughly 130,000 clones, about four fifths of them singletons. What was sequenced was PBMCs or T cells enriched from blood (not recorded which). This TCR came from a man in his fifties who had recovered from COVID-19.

The CDR3: CASSSRTGALSYNSPLHF. In nucleotides, the CDR3 is TGTGCCAGCAGTAGCCGGACAGGGGCCCTCTCCTATAATTCACCCCTCCACTTT. The rearrangement uses TRBV27 and TRBJ1-6, with 9 bases that match TRBD1. CDR3 length: 18 amino acids. Per germline, CDR1 MNHEY and CDR2 SMNVEV (reference sequence). The ends lost 5 bases at V and 0 bases at J; junction bases unmatched: 8.